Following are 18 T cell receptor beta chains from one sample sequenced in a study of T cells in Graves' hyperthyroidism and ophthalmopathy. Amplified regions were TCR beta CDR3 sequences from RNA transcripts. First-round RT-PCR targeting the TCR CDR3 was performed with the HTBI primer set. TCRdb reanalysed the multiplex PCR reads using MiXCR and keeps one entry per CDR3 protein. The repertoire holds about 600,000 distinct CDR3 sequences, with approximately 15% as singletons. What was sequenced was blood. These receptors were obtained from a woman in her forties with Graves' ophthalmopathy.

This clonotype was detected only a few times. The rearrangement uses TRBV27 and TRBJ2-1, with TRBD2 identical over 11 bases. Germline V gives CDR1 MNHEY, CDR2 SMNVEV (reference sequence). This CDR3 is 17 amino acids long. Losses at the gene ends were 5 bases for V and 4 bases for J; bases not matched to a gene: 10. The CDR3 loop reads CASSPNSGGAGYNEQFF. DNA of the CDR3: TGTGCCAGCAGTCCAAATAGCGGGGGGGCGGGGTACAATGAGCAGTTCTTC.

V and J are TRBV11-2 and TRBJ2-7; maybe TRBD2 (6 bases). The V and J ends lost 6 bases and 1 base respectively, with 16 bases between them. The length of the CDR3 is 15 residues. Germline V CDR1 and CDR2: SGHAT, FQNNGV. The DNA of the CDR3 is TGTGCCAGCAGATCCGGACTAAACCCTTCCTACGAGCAGTACTTC. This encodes CASRSGLNPSYEQYF.

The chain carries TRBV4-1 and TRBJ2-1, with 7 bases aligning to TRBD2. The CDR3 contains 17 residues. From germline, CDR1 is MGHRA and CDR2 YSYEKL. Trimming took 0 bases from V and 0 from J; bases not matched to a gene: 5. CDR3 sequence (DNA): TGCGCCAGCAGCCAAGAAATCGGCGGGAGCTCCTACAATGAGCAGTTCTTC. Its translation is CASSQEIGGSSYNEQFF.

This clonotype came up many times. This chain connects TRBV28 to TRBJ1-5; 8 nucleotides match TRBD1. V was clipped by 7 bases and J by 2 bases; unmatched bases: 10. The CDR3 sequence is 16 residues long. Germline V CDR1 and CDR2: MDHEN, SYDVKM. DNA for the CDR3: TGTGCCAGCACCCACCCCAGGGGGCAGGGCAATCAGCCCCAGCATTTT. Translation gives CASTHPRGQGNQPQHF. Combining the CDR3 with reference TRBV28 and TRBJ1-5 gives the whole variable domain DVKVTQSSRYLVKRTGEKVFLECVQDMDHENMFWYRQDPGLGLRLIYFSYDVKMKEKGDIPEGYSVSREKKERFSLILESASTNQTSMYLCASTHPRGQGNQPQHFGDGTRLSIL.

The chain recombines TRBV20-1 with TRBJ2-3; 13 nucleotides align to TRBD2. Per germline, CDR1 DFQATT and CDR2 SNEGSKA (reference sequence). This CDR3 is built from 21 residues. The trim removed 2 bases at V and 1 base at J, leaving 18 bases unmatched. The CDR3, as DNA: TGCAGTGCTAGACCCGCCCCGACTAGCGGGGGGTACGCACGGGGCACAGATACGCAGTATTTT. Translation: CSARPAPTSGGYARGTDTQYF.

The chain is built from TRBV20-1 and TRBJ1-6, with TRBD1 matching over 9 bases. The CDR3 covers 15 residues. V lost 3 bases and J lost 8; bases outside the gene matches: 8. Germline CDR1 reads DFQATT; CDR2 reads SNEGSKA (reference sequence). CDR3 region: CSARVGTGRDSPLHF. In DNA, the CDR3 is TGCAGTGCTAGGGTGGGGACAGGGAGGGATTCACCCCTCCACTTT.

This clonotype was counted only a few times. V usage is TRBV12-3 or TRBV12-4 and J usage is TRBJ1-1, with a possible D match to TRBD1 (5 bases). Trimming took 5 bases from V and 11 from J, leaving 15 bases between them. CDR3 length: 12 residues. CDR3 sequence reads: CASSGTALGAFF. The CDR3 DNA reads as TGTGCCAGCAGTGGGACTGCGCTCGGGGCTTTCTTT.

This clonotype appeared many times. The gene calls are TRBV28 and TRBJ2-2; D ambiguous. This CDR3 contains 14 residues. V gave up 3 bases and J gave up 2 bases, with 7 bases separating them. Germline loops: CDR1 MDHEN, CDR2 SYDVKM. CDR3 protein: CASSFRRNTGELFF. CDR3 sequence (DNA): TGTGCCAGCAGTTTCCGACGAAACACCGGGGAGCTGTTTTTT.

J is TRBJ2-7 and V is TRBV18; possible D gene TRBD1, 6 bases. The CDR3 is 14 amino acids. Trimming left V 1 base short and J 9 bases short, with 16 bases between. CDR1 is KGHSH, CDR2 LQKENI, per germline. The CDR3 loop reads CASSPQGDRRGQYF. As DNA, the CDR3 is TGTGCCAGCTCACCACAGGGGGATCGACGCGGGCAGTACTTC.

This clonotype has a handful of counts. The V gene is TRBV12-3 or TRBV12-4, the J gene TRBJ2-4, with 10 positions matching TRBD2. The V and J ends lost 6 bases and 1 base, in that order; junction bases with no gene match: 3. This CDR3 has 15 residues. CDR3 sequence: CASSNSGGAKNIQYF. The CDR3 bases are TGTGCCAGCAGCAATAGCGGGGGGGCCAAAAACATTCAGTACTTC.

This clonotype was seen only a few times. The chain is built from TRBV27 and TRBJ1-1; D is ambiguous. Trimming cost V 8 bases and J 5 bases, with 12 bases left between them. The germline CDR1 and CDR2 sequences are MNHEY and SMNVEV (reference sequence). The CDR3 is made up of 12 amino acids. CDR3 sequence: CASVGSGTEAFF. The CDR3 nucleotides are TGTGCCAGCGTAGGGTCGGGAACTGAAGCTTTCTTT.

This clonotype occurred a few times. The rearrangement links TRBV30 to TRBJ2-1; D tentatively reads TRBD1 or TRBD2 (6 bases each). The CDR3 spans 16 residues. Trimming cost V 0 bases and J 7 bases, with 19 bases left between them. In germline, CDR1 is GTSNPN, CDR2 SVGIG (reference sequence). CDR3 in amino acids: CAWSVGGPVRGNEQFF. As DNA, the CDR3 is TGTGCCTGGAGTGTAGGGGGGCCAGTGAGGGGTAATGAGCAGTTCTTC.

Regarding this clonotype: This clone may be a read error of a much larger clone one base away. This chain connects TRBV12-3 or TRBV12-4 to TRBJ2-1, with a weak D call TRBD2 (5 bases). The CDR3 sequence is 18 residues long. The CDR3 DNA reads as TGTGCCGGCAGCCAACCCCTTAGCGTCACACGAATATACAATGAGCAGTTCTTC. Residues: CAGSQPLSVTRIYNEQFF.

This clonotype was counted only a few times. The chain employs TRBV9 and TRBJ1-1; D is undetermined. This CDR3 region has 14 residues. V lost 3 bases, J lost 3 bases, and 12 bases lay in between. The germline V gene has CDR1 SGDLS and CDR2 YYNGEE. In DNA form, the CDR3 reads TGTGCCAGCAGCGCGGGGTGGGCGTACACTGAAGCTTTCTTT. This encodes CASSAGWAYTEAFF.

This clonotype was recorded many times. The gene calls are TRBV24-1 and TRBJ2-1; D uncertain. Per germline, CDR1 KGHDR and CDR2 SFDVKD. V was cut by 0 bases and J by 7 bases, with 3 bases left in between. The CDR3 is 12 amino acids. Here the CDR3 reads CATSDLQNEQFF. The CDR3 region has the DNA TGTGCCACCAGTGATTTGCAAAATGAGCAGTTCTTC.

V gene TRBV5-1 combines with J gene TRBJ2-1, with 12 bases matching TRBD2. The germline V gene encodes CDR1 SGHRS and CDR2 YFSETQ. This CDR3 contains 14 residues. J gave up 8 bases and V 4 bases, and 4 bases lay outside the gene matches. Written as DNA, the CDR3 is TGCGCCAGCAGCGCGGGACTAGCGGGTCATGAGCAGTTCTTC. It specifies CASSAGLAGHEQFF.

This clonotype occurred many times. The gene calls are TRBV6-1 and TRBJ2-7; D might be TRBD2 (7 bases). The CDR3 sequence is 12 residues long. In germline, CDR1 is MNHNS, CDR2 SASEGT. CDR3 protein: CGGGFLSYEQYF. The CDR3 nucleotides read TGTGGGGGGGGCTTCCTATCCTACGAGCAGTACTTC.

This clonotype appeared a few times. CDR3 residues: CASSALWGTDTQYF. CDR3 coding DNA: TGTGCCAGCAGCGCCCTCTGGGGCACAGATACGCAGTATTTT. The J gene is TRBJ2-3, the V gene TRBV14, with D unclear. V lost 5 bases and J lost 1, with 10 bases in between. The CDR3 is made up of 14 amino acids. In germline, CDR1 is SGHDN, CDR2 FVKESK.